This T cell receptor beta chain is from a study of neurological immune-mediated disorders. This CDR3 is built from 15 residues. V dropped 2 bases and J dropped 8; count of bases not matched to a gene: 2. In germline, CDR1 is SGHRS, CDR2 YFSETQ. TCRdb redid the calling of the 5' RACE reads with MiXCR, one entry per CDR3 protein. The sample holds 25,000 to 35,000 distinct CDR3 sequences; over 1.2% are singletons and the top ten take around 9.2%. This clonotype has at least ten counts. J is TRBJ2-1 and V is TRBV5-1; 15 positions match TRBD2. This TCR derives from a woman aged 30 to 39 with multiple sclerosis. Sequenced sample: PBMCs. CDR3: CASSFRTSGGDEQFF. The DNA of the CDR3 is TGCGCCAGCAGCTTCCGGACTAGCGGGGGGGATGAGCAGTTCTTC.